Below are 10 T cell receptor beta chains sequenced from a single sample in a study of blood T cell repertoires in COVID-19. Sequencing was performed with immunoSEQ multiplex PCR; in TCRdb, only in-frame clones are kept and a portion is missing. Of 150,000 to 200,000 clones in the sample, over 75% are singletons; the top ten hold about 28%. The material sequenced was peripheral blood. The receptors stem from a woman aged 70-85 years with acute or convalescent COVID-19.

This sequence joins TRBV19 and TRBJ2-1, with TRBD1 matching over 10 bases. J gave up 8 bases and V 9 bases, and 7 bases lay outside the gene matches. The CDR3 sequence is 13 residues long. Germline V gene lookup returns CDR1 LNHDA and CDR2 SQIVND (reference sequence). The chain's CDR3 is CASSGQGRDEQFF. Written as DNA, the CDR3 is TGTGCCAGCTCGGGACAGGGGAGGGATGAGCAGTTCTTC.

The V and J genes are TRBV7-2 and TRBJ2-7; 11 bases map to TRBD2. Germline CDR1 SGHTA, CDR2 FQGNSA. V shed 6 bases, J shed 0 bases, and the junction held 4 bases outside the gene matches. This CDR3 spans 15 amino acids. The CDR3 sequence: CASRPTSGSSYEQYF. The CDR3 DNA is TGTGCCAGCAGACCAACTAGCGGGAGCTCCTACGAGCAGTACTTC.

The chain is built from TRBV29-1 and TRBJ2-5; 9 nucleotides agree with TRBD2. The CDR3 spans 14 residues. J gave up 5 bases and V 4 bases, and 8 bases lay outside the gene matches. Per germline, CDR1 SQVTM and CDR2 ANQGSEA. The CDR3 spells CSVVASGMTETQYF. As DNA, the CDR3 is TGCAGCGTTGTGGCTAGCGGGATGACGGAGACCCAGTACTTC.

The chain joins TRBV2 to TRBJ2-5, with D maybe TRBD2 (5 bases). Per germline, CDR1 SNHLY and CDR2 FYNNEI. This CDR3 spans 12 amino acids. V was cut by 6 bases and J by 5 bases, with 10 bases left in between. CDR3 DNA sequence: TGTGCCAGCAGACGGACGGGGGAGACCCAGTACTTC. Encoded protein: CASRRTGETQYF.

This clone showed up many times. The genes are TRBV6-5 and TRBJ1-3; TRBD1 matches at 7 bases. The CDR3 runs to 13 residues. Trimming cost V 6 bases and J 3 bases; bases outside gene matches: 2. Germline V CDR1 and CDR2: MNHEY, SVGAGI. In DNA, the CDR3 is TGTGCCAGCAGCGGGACAGTTGGAAACACCATATATTTT. Translating it yields CASSGTVGNTIYF.

The chain is built from TRBV7-2 and TRBJ1-4; TRBD1 is a possible D gene (5 bases). Germline CDR1 is SGHTA and CDR2 is FQGNSA. V was clipped by 1 base and J by 8 bases, with 14 bases between them. CDR3 length equals 15 residues. DNA of the CDR3: TGTGCCAGCAGCTTAGGGGGAGGGGCGAGGGAAAAACTGTTTTTT. Translating gives CASSLGGGAREKLFF.

The rearrangement links TRBV29-1 to TRBJ2-1, with 10 bases aligning to TRBD2. CDR3 length equals 13 residues. The V gene end was trimmed by 6 bases and the J gene end by 7 bases; junction bases not matched to a gene: 6. In germline, CDR1 is SQVTM, CDR2 ANQGSEA. The CDR3 DNA reads TGCAGCGTATATAGCGGGAGGTTTAATGAGCAGTTCTTC. This codes for CSVYSGRFNEQFF.

This clone has just one count. The chain carries TRBV2 and TRBJ2-7; D is possibly TRBD1 (6 bases). The CDR3 consists of 13 residues. Per germline, CDR1 SNHLY and CDR2 FYNNEI. V was clipped by 3 bases and J by 6 bases, with 12 bases between them. The CDR3 DNA reads TGTGCCAGCAGTGATAATAGAGGGGGCGAGCAGTACTTC. It codes for CASSDNRGGEQYF.

The rearrangement links TRBV24-1 to TRBJ1-1, with a weak D call TRBD1 (5 bases). The CDR3 runs to 13 residues. Germline CDR1 and CDR2: KGHDR and SFDVKD. The ends were cut back, 4 bases at V and 7 bases at J, with 12 bases in the middle. DNA of the CDR3: TGTGCCACCAGTGACCGGACAAGCCGTGAAGCTTTCTTT. Encoded protein: CATSDRTSREAFF.

This chain joins TRBV2 and TRBJ1-2; D call uncertain. Germline CDR1 is SNHLY and CDR2 is FYNNEI. V was shortened by 2 bases and J by 5 bases, with 6 bases between the two germline ends. CDR3 length: 12 residues. The CDR3 nucleotides read TGTGCCAGCAGTGAAAACAAGTATGGCTACACCTTC. Protein sequence: CASSENKYGYTF.